The 18 T cell receptor beta chains reported below all come from one sample, sequenced in a study of CD8 T cells in Susac syndrome. The RNA, about 0.45 to 1 ug, was put through reverse transcription using random hexamers. TCRdb passed the immunoSEQ multiplex PCR reads through MiXCR, listing each CDR3 protein once. The sample records 180,000 or so distinct CDR3 sequences, approximately 96% being singletons. Sequencing was performed on CD4+ T cells from PBMCs. The receptors shown here come from a human donor in good health.

The rearrangement links TRBV14 to TRBJ1-1; D uncertain. The CDR3 extends over 13 amino acids. Trimming shortened V by 7 bases and J by 6 bases, and 15 bases separated the two germline ends. Germline CDR1 reads SGHDN; CDR2 reads FVKESK. The CDR3 reads CASTTRPGSEAFF. For the CDR3, the DNA is TGTGCCAGCACGACAAGGCCGGGTTCTGAAGCTTTCTTT.

The chain carries TRBV19 and TRBJ2-1; 11 positions match TRBD1. The J segment lost 9 bases and the V segment lost 3 bases, leaving 4 bases of the junction unmatched. The CDR3 runs 14 residues. From germline, CDR1 is LNHDA and CDR2 SQIVND (reference sequence). CDR3 DNA: TGTGCCAGTAGTATCGGACAGGGGGCGGGTGAGCAGTTCTTC. It encodes CASSIGQGAGEQFF.

The rearrangement links TRBV7-9 to TRBJ2-7, with 7 bases that match TRBD1. With V trimmed by 8 bases and J by 0 bases, 13 bases remained unmatched. Per the germline V gene, CDR1 is SEHNR and CDR2 is FQNEAQ (reference sequence). This CDR3 has 16 residues. The CDR3 here is CASSKNHRGSSYEQYF. CDR3 in DNA: TGTGCCAGCTCAAAGAATCACAGGGGTAGCTCCTACGAGCAGTACTTC.

This clonotype occurred once. The V call is TRBV15, the J call TRBJ2-5; TRBD2 matches at 8 bases. CDR3 length: 16 residues. Per germline, CDR1 LNHNV and CDR2 YYDKDF (reference sequence). The V segment lost 0 bases and the J segment 1 base; nucleotides outside the gene matches: 4. For the CDR3, the DNA is TGTGCCACCAGCAGAGATGCAGCGGGGGTCCAAGAGACCCAGTACTTC. Encoded protein: CATSRDAAGVQETQYF. Filled out from reference TRBV15 and TRBJ2-5, the complete variable domain reads DAMVIQNPRYQVTQFGKPVTLSCSQTLNHNVMYWYQQKSSQAPKLLFHYYDKDFNNEADTPDNFQSRRPNTSFCFLDIRSPGLGDTAMYLCATSRDAAGVQETQYFGPGTRLLVL.

The chain is built from TRBV10-3 and TRBJ1-5; TRBD1 might be the D (5 bases). The germline CDR1 and CDR2 sequences are ENHRY and SYGVKD. V dropped 4 bases and J dropped 1 base, with 5 bases sitting between them. This CDR3 comprises 13 residues. In DNA, the CDR3 is TGTGCCATCAGTGGGGACAGCAATCAGCCCCAGCATTTT. It encodes CAISGDSNQPQHF.

The chain joins TRBV12-3 or TRBV12-4 to TRBJ1-1; D is unresolved. The CDR3 spans 12 residues. V lost 2 bases and J lost 8, with 9 bases in between. The CDR3 reads CASSLRTVEAFF. The DNA of the CDR3 is TGTGCCAGCAGTTTAAGGACGGTGGAAGCTTTCTTT.

This chain links TRBV20-1 with TRBJ2-3; a possible D gene is TRBD2 (6 bases). Germline loops: CDR1 DFQATT, CDR2 SNEGSKA (reference sequence). Trimming shortened V by 0 bases and J by 3 bases, and 7 bases separated the two germline ends. The CDR3 sequence is 13 residues long. The DNA for the CDR3 is TGCAGTGCTAGAGAGGAGGGTACAGATACGCAGTATTTT. Encoded protein: CSAREEGTDTQYF.

The count of this clonotype is one. CDR3: CSVEGGLTYNEQFF. CDR3 in DNA: TGCAGCGTTGAGGGGGGCTTAACCTACAATGAGCAGTTCTTC. The V and J genes are TRBV29-1 and TRBJ2-1, with D possibly being TRBD1 or TRBD2 (6 bases each). The CDR3 extends over 14 amino acids. Between the trimmed V and J ends, which lost 3 bases and 2 bases, there was a span of 11 bases. Germline CDR1 and CDR2: SQVTM and ANQGSEA.

Here the CDR3 DNA reads TGCGCCAGCAGCCCGAGCAATGAGCAGTTCTTC. Translating it yields CASSPSNEQFF. The J gene is TRBJ2-1, the V gene TRBV5-1; the D is unclear. There are 11 residues in the CDR3. The V and J ends lost 4 bases and 6 bases respectively, with 5 bases between them. Germline V gene data show CDR1 as SGHRS and CDR2 as YFSETQ.

CDR3 in amino acids: CASSQDGGAGVPTDTQYF. CDR3 nucleotide sequence: TGTGCCAGCAGCCAAGATGGGGGAGCGGGGGTTCCCACAGATACGCAGTATTTT. The chain has TRBV4-2 and TRBJ2-3, with 8 positions matching TRBD2. CDR3 length: 18 amino acids. Germline CDR1 LGHNA, CDR2 YNFKEQ. V dropped 0 bases and J dropped 2; count of bases not matched to a gene: 10.

The rearrangement joins TRBV9 to TRBJ1-6; D not certain. CDR1 and CDR2 from the germline V gene are SGDLS and YYNGEE. V was shortened by 0 bases and J by 5 bases, with 6 bases between the two germline ends. The CDR3 has 14 residues. Here the CDR3 DNA reads TGTGCCAGCAGCGTAGGACTGGATAATTCACCCCTCCACTTT. Protein product: CASSVGLDNSPLHF.

This chain connects TRBV20-1 to TRBJ2-3; no clear D gene. Trimming took 5 bases from V and 2 from J, leaving 8 bases between them. Germline-derived CDR1 and CDR2 are DFQATT and SNEGSKA (reference sequence). The CDR3 is made up of 12 amino acids. The CDR3 is CSAWKDTDTQYF. The CDR3 coding sequence is TGCAGTGCTTGGAAAGACACAGATACGCAGTATTTT.

V usage is TRBV9 and J usage is TRBJ1-1; D is unresolved. Germline CDR1 and CDR2: SGDLS and YYNGEE. V was trimmed by 2 bases and J by 6 bases, leaving 11 bases between them. The length of the CDR3 is 13 residues. The CDR3 nucleotides are TGTGCCAGCAGCGTCGGGTGGGGTCCTGAAGCTTTCTTT. It encodes CASSVGWGPEAFF.

The chain links TRBV5-1 to TRBJ2-2; a weak D match, TRBD1 (5 bases). V was pared by 3 bases and J by 5 bases, with 11 bases between. The CDR3 has 14 residues. Germline loops: CDR1 SGHRS, CDR2 YFSETQ. The CDR3 sequence is CASSSRWTTGELFF. The CDR3 DNA is TGCGCCAGCAGCTCTAGGTGGACAACCGGGGAGCTGTTTTTT.

CDR3 DNA: TGTGCCAGCAGCGTAGGTGTTGGGGCGCCCCGCACAGATACGCAGTATTTT. Protein product: CASSVGVGAPRTDTQYF. The chain recombines TRBV9 with TRBJ2-3; the D gene is possibly TRBD1 (5 bases). The CDR3 loop spans 17 amino acids. Trimming cost V 0 bases and J 1 base, with 15 bases left between them. In germline, CDR1 is SGDLS, CDR2 YYNGEE.

This clonotype was picked up one time. DNA of the CDR3: TGCGCCAGCAGCCACGACAGGCTAACTAATGAAAAACTGTTTTTT. It specifies CASSHDRLTNEKLFF. The chain joins TRBV4-3 to TRBJ1-4; possibly TRBD1 for D (6 bases). The CDR3 runs to 15 residues. Trimming left V 3 bases short and J 1 base short, with 9 bases between. The germline V gene encodes CDR1 LGHNA and CDR2 YSLEER.

The CDR3 spells CSARGGGPGANVLTF. Here the CDR3 DNA reads TGCAGTGCTAGGGGAGGTGGTCCTGGGGCCAACGTCCTGACTTTC. The rearrangement joins TRBV20-1 to TRBJ2-6; the D gene is possibly TRBD2 (6 bases). CDR1 is DFQATT, CDR2 SNEGSKA, per germline (reference sequence). The V and J ends lost 3 bases and 2 bases respectively, with 11 bases between them. The CDR3 is 15 residues long.

This CDR3 reads CASSRDRDNTDTQYF. CDR3 nucleotides: TGTGCCAGCAGCCGAGACAGGGATAACACAGATACGCAGTATTTT. This chain joins TRBV4-2 and TRBJ2-3; 7 bases map to TRBD1. V was clipped by 4 bases and J by 2 bases; unmatched bases: 6. The germline V gene encodes CDR1 LGHNA and CDR2 YNFKEQ. The CDR3 runs to 15 residues.